Listed below are T cell receptor beta chains from one sample, sequenced in a study of early T cells in non-severe SARS-CoV-2 infection. TCRdb analysed the 5' RACE reads with MiXCR anew, one entry per CDR3 protein. The profile shows roughly 55,000 distinct CDR3 sequences, around 14% of them singletons. The sequenced sample was whole blood, obtained at baseline. These receptors came from an adult who was a healthcare worker with PCR-confirmed SARS-CoV-2 infection or an uninfected control (not recorded which). CDR3s include the opening cysteine and the closing phenylalanine or tryptophan. A D gene is named only where the DNA matches it firmly. Clone size is shown for a subset of rows, as once, few, many or a class of expanded clone.

D gene,V gene,clone size,J gene,CDR3 DNA,CDR3 protein
-,TRBV24-1,few,TRBJ2-3,TGTGCCACCAGTGATTTCCCCCCGAACACAGATACGCAGTATTTT,CATSDFPPNTDTQYF
TRBD1,TRBV5-1,few,TRBJ2-5,TGCGCCAGCAGACTGGCCGGGACAGGGGAAGAGACCCAGTACTTC,CASRLAGTGEETQYF
-,TRBV13,once,TRBJ2-3,TGTGCCAGCAGCACCCGGTCAGATACGCAGTATTTT,CASSTRSDTQYF
TRBD1,TRBV10-3,-,TRBJ1-6,TGTGCCAACCGACAGGGGGATGATTCACCCCTCCACTTT,CANRQGDDSPLHF
TRBD1,TRBV5-5,many,TRBJ1-6,TGTGCCAGCAGCTCGCGGGACAGTAATTCACCCCTCCACTTT,CASSSRDSNSPLHF
-,TRBV4-1,-,TRBJ1-1,TGCGCCAGCGGTCAGGGAAACACTGAAGCTTTCTTT,CASGQGNTEAFF
-,TRBV18,many,TRBJ2-7,TGTGCCAGCTCACCGGTGATCTACGAGCAGTACTTC,CASSPVIYEQYF
TRBD2,TRBV6-1,-,TRBJ2-1,TGTGCCAGCAGTGAATATATAGCGGGGGGTAGAAATGAGCAGTTCTTC,CASSEYIAGGRNEQFF
-,TRBV28,few,TRBJ1-1,TGTGCCAGCAGCCAGGGGACGATGAACACTGAAGCTTTCTTT,CASSQGTMNTEAFF
-,TRBV27,-,TRBJ1-5,TGTGCCAGCAGCCCCCACAATCAGCCCCAGCATTTT,CASSPHNQPQHF
TRBD1,TRBV7-6,few,TRBJ2-1,TGTGCCAGCATCATGACTACCAGGGGGGAGCAGTTCTTC,CASIMTTRGEQFF
TRBD2,TRBV20-1,many,TRBJ2-3,TGCAGTGCTAGTACTAGCGGGGGGGCTCTGACAGATACGCAGTATTTT,CSASTSGGALTDTQYF
TRBD2,TRBV19,-,TRBJ2-1,TGTGCCAGTAGTCCCGGACTAGCGGGAGGAAGAGCAGCTAATGAGCAGTTCTTC,CASSPGLAGGRAANEQFF
-,TRBV14,few,TRBJ2-7,TGTGCCAGCAGCAAAGCCGCCCCGACGTTCGGGTACGAGCAGTACTTC,CASSKAAPTFGYEQYF
-,TRBV4-1,-,TRBJ1-1,TGCGCCAGCAGCCATACAGGGAAGACTGAAGCTTTCTTT,CASSHTGKTEAFF
TRBD1,TRBV20-1,few,TRBJ1-1,TGCAGTGCTAGTTATGTTTCTGGGACAGAGGCTTTCTTT,CSASYVSGTEAFF
-,TRBV11-2,many,TRBJ2-5,TGTGCCAGCAGCGGGCCCGGGGAGGAGACCCAGTACTTC,CASSGPGEETQYF
TRBD1,TRBV7-9,-,TRBJ2-2,TGTGCCAGCAGCGCCTCACAGGGGGCGACCGGGGAGCTGTTTTTT,CASSASQGATGELFF
-,TRBV7-9,few,TRBJ1-1,TGTGCCAGCAGCCAGATCAGTGCGCCTGAAGCTTTCTTT,CASSQISAPEAFF
-,TRBV21-1,-,TRBJ2-3,TGTGCCAGCAGCAAGCCAAGACCGGGACAGGGGTTACCAGATACGCAGTATTTT,CASSKPRPGQGLPDTQYF
TRBD1,TRBV11-2,-,TRBJ2-4,TGTGCCAGCAGCTTGACAGGGGAGAACATTCAGTACTTC,CASSLTGENIQYF
-,TRBV2,-,TRBJ2-3,TGTGCCAGCAGTGGACAGTTCCTGTTCACAGATACGCAGTATTTT,CASSGQFLFTDTQYF
TRBD1,TRBV28,-,TRBJ2-3,TGTGCCAGCAGCCTTAGGGGACAGCAAACAGATACGCAGTATTTT,CASSLRGQQTDTQYF
-,TRBV5-1,-,TRBJ2-5,TGCGCCAGCAGCCCGGGACACGACAAAGAGACCCAGTACTTC,CASSPGHDKETQYF
-,TRBV4-2,-,TRBJ1-6,TGTGCCAGCAGCCAAGAGGTCCAAGGCGGACGTTCACCCCTCCACTTT,CASSQEVQGGRSPLHF
TRBD1,TRBV11-2,few,TRBJ2-5,TGTGCCAGCAGCTTAGCAGGGGGAGTAGCAGAGACCCAGTACTTC,CASSLAGGVAETQYF
-,TRBV3-1,many,TRBJ2-1,TGTGCCAGCAGCCCTCTCGGGGATATCTCCCGCCATGAGCAGTTCTTC,CASSPLGDISRHEQFF
TRBD2,TRBV6-5,few,TRBJ2-7,TGTGCCAGCAGGGAAGGGACTAGCTCATCCTACGAGCAGTACTTC,CASREGTSSSYEQYF
TRBD2,TRBV7-2,-,TRBJ2-3,TGTGCCAGCAGCTACGGGGGACTAACCACAGATACGCAGTATTTT,CASSYGGLTTDTQYF
-,TRBV29-1,many,TRBJ2-4,TGCAGCGTTGAAGCCGCAGTCTTTACCAAAAACATTCAGTACTTC,CSVEAAVFTKNIQYF
-,TRBV5-1,few,TRBJ2-5,TGCGCCAGCAGCTTTGGACAGAATGTATTAGAGACCCAGTACTTC,CASSFGQNVLETQYF
-,TRBV20-1,-,TRBJ2-2,TGCAGTGCTAGAGATCCATCGACTCCTCCCGGGGTGCTGTTTTTT,CSARDPSTPPGVLFF
TRBD2,TRBV7-3,-,TRBJ2-3,TGTGCCAGCAGCTCTCAAAGCGGGAGTGGCGCAGATACGCAGTATTTT,CASSSQSGSGADTQYF
TRBD1,TRBV18,-,TRBJ2-2,TGTGCCAGCTCACCCGGACAGGGGAACACCGGGGAGCTGTTTTTT,CASSPGQGNTGELFF
TRBD2,TRBV27,many,TRBJ2-7,TGTGCCAGCAGTTTGCTCAGCGGGAGTGACGAGCAGTACTTC,CASSLLSGSDEQYF
TRBD1,TRBV20-1,few,TRBJ1-5,TGCAGTGCTAGTCCTACAGGGGGCAGCAATCAGCCCCAGCATTTT,CSASPTGGSNQPQHF
TRBD2,TRBV5-1,-,TRBJ2-3,TGCGCCAGCAGCTCCAGCGGGGAACGCACAGATACGCAGTATTTT,CASSSSGERTDTQYF
-,TRBV5-4,-,TRBJ1-1,TGTGCCAGCAGCTTGGCCGGGGGTGGAAACACTGAAGCTTTCTTT,CASSLAGGGNTEAFF
TRBD2,TRBV2,few,TRBJ2-7,TGTGCCAGCATGGAGCGGGGGATGCTTGGCGAGCAGTACTTC,CASMERGMLGEQYF
TRBD1,TRBV28,few,TRBJ2-3,TGTGCCAGCAGTTTTCTCTACCAGGGGGTATATTTT,CASSFLYQGVYF
-,TRBV27,few,TRBJ2-7,TGTGCCAGCAGTTTACGCTACGCGGGCGAGCAGTACTTC,CASSLRYAGEQYF
-,TRBV7-8,-,TRBJ1-4,TGTGCCAGCAGCCCGGGCCCACCGGAGGAAAAACTGTTTTTT,CASSPGPPEEKLFF
-,TRBV28,-,TRBJ2-3,TGTGCCAGCGGGCCAGCATGGGGTCGGAAGGATACGCAGTATTTT,CASGPAWGRKDTQYF
-,TRBV5-4,few,TRBJ2-5,TGTGCCAGCAGCTTGGCCGGGTCGGGGGCAGAGACCCAGTACTTC,CASSLAGSGAETQYF
TRBD2,TRBV28,few,TRBJ2-7,TGTGCCAGCAGTTCCGCCCCTAGCGGGAGGGCCGTCGCCTACGAGCAGTACTTC,CASSSAPSGRAVAYEQYF
-,TRBV3-1,-,TRBJ1-2,TGTGCCAGCAGCCAAGATTCAAGGGCGGGCTATGGCTACACCTTC,CASSQDSRAGYGYTF